This T cell receptor (beta chain) was documented in a study of blood T cells in healthy people across ages. The V end was cut by 6 bases, the J end by 7 bases, with 12 bases between. This CDR3 is 12 amino acids long. Combining a sample-barcoded 5' primer with a J-beta primer mix, a second PCR ran for about 7 to 11 cycles. A template-switch adaptor containing 12 random nucleotides labeled each cDNA molecule. TCRdb fed the 5' RACE reads into MiXCR, producing one record per CDR3 protein. The sample has approximately 730,000 distinct CDR3 sequences, roughly 50% seen once. This clonotype showed up just a few times.

This chain links TRBV12-3 or TRBV12-4 with TRBJ1-1; maybe TRBD1 (6 bases). This receptor was identified in an older man in good health. The sequenced material came from blood. The CDR3 is CASSRKGGEAFF. The CDR3 nucleotides are TGTGCCAGCAGCCGAAAGGGGGGTGAAGCTTTCTTT.